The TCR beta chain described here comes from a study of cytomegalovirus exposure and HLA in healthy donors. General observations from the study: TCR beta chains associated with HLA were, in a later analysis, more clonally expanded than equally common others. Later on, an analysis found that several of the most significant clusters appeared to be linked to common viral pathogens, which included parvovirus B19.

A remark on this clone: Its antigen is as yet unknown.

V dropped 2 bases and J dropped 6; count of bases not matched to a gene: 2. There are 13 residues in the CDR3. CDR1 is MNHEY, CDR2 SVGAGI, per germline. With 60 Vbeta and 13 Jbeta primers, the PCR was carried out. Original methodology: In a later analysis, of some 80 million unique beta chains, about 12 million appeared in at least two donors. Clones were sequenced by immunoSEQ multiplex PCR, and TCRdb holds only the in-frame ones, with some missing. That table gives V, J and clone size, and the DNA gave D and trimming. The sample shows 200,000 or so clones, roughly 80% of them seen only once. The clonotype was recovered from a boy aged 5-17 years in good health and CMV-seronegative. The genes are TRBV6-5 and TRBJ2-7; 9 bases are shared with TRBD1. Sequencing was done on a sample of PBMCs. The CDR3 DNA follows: TGTGCCAGCAGTTACACAGGGGGCAGCGAGCAGTACTTC. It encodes CASSYTGGSEQYF.